The rows below give T cell receptor beta chains drawn from one sample of a study of T cells in localized non-small cell lung cancer. Repertoires were generated with immunoSEQ multiplex PCR, while TCRdb's copy carries only in-frame clones and drops some. The sample holds about 33,000 clones, about 82% seen once. The starting material was peripheral blood, obtained before any cancer treatment. The origin of the receptors is a male donor aged 60 or over with stage III squamous cell lung carcinoma. Each CDR3 is given with its conserved first and last residue. The order of the fields is V gene, J gene, D gene, clone size, CDR3 DNA, CDR3 protein. D genes are given only for firm matches. The size of a clone is reported for some rows only, either as once, few or many, or as a class for expanded clones.

v_gene: TRBV20-1; j_gene: TRBJ1-2; d_gene: NA; abundance: NA; CDR3nt: TGCAGTGCCATCCTCGGAGCTGGCTACACCTTC; CDR3aa: CSAILGAGYTF
v_gene: TRBV2; j_gene: TRBJ1-2; d_gene: NA; abundance: NA; CDR3nt: TGTGCCTCATTTGGGCAGGCTCCCACGCGTGGCTACACCTTC; CDR3aa: CASFGQAPTRGYTF
v_gene: TRBV4-1; j_gene: TRBJ1-2; d_gene: NA; abundance: NA; CDR3nt: TGCGCCAGCAGCCACCAGACAGGTCGGAGTAATGGCTACACCTTC; CDR3aa: CASSHQTGRSNGYTF
v_gene: TRBV29-1; j_gene: TRBJ1-1; d_gene: TRBD1; abundance: NA; CDR3nt: TGCAGCGTCCTAGGGGCAGGGGGTCTAAACACTGAAGCTTTCTTT; CDR3aa: CSVLGAGGLNTEAFF
v_gene: TRBV28; j_gene: TRBJ1-1; d_gene: NA; abundance: NA; CDR3nt: TGTGCCAGCAGTTTATTTCGGGGTAGCAGTTCAGGGACTGAAGCTTTCTTT; CDR3aa: CASSLFRGSSSGTEAFF
v_gene: TRBV9; j_gene: TRBJ1-6; d_gene: NA; abundance: NA; CDR3nt: TGTGCCAGCAGCGTAGGTTTCAGCTCCTATAATTCACCCCTCCACTTT; CDR3aa: CASSVGFSSYNSPLHF
v_gene: TRBV6-1; j_gene: TRBJ2-2; d_gene: TRBD1; abundance: once; CDR3nt: TGTGCCAGTGACAGGGATACCGGGGAGCTGTTTTTT; CDR3aa: CASDRDTGELFF
v_gene: TRBV5-5; j_gene: TRBJ1-3; d_gene: TRBD1; abundance: NA; CDR3nt: TGTGCCAGCAGCGCCTTCCAAGGGGGCCCTATAGCGGGAAACACCATATATTTT; CDR3aa: CASSAFQGGPIAGNTIYF
v_gene: TRBV7-2; j_gene: TRBJ2-5; d_gene: NA; abundance: NA; CDR3nt: TGTGCCAGCAGCACACAAACCGGACCGACCAGTTTACAGTACTTC; CDR3aa: CASSTQTGPTSLQYF
v_gene: TRBV7-9; j_gene: TRBJ2-7; d_gene: NA; abundance: few; CDR3nt: TGTGCCAGCAGCTTTCCCCCAGGGTCCGAGGGATACGAGCAGTACTTC; CDR3aa: CASSFPPGSEGYEQYF
v_gene: TRBV4-1; j_gene: TRBJ2-3; d_gene: NA; abundance: NA; CDR3nt: TGCGCCAGCAGCCAAGCGGGCCGAGGAGGCACAGATACGCAGTATTTT; CDR3aa: CASSQAGRGGTDTQYF
v_gene: TRBV18; j_gene: TRBJ2-5; d_gene: NA; abundance: NA; CDR3nt: TGTGCCAGCTCACTAGGACAGCAAGAGACCCAGTACTTC; CDR3aa: CASSLGQQETQYF
v_gene: TRBV27; j_gene: TRBJ2-3; d_gene: TRBD1; abundance: NA; CDR3nt: TGTGCCAGCAGTTTATCGCCTAGGGACAGGGGGCTAAGAGATACGCAGTATTTT; CDR3aa: CASSLSPRDRGLRDTQYF
v_gene: TRBV7-3; j_gene: TRBJ1-1; d_gene: NA; abundance: once; CDR3nt: TGTGCCAGCAGCTTAACTGCGGACCGTGAAGCTTTCTTT; CDR3aa: CASSLTADREAFF
v_gene: TRBV19; j_gene: TRBJ1-5; d_gene: NA; abundance: once; CDR3nt: TGTGCCAGTTCGGACAATCCTCAGCCCCAGCATTTT; CDR3aa: CASSDNPQPQHF
v_gene: TRBV6-4; j_gene: TRBJ2-7; d_gene: TRBD2; abundance: NA; CDR3nt: TGTGCCAGCAGTTACGGGACTAGCGGGACATACGAGCAGTACTTC; CDR3aa: CASSYGTSGTYEQYF
v_gene: TRBV7-8; j_gene: TRBJ1-1; d_gene: NA; abundance: NA; CDR3nt: TGTGCCAGCAGTCCACTACGCCCCCTGAACACTGAAGCTTTCTTT; CDR3aa: CASSPLRPLNTEAFF
v_gene: TRBV7-9; j_gene: TRBJ2-1; d_gene: TRBD1; abundance: NA; CDR3nt: TGTGCCAGCAGCAACCGACCGGGACAGGGGGGCAATGAGCAGTTCTTC; CDR3aa: CASSNRPGQGGNEQFF
v_gene: TRBV11-3; j_gene: TRBJ2-5; d_gene: NA; abundance: NA; CDR3nt: TGTGCCAGCAGCTGGGATCGGGTGGGGACCCAGTACTTC; CDR3aa: CASSWDRVGTQYF
v_gene: TRBV29-1; j_gene: TRBJ2-2; d_gene: NA; abundance: NA; CDR3nt: TGCAGCGTATCCTACTCCGCAGGCGGGGAGCTGTTTTTT; CDR3aa: CSVSYSAGGELFF
v_gene: TRBV11-2; j_gene: TRBJ2-2; d_gene: NA; abundance: NA; CDR3nt: TGTGCCAGCAGCTTAGATGGGATAGCGGCCCAGAACACCGGGGAGCTGTTTTTT; CDR3aa: CASSLDGIAAQNTGELFF
v_gene: TRBV4-2; j_gene: TRBJ1-5; d_gene: TRBD1; abundance: few; CDR3nt: TGTGCCAGCAGCCAAGATAGGACAGGGGGCTGGAACAATCAGCCCCAGCATTTT; CDR3aa: CASSQDRTGGWNNQPQHF
v_gene: TRBV6-6; j_gene: TRBJ2-1; d_gene: TRBD2; abundance: NA; CDR3nt: TGTGCCAGCAGGCGAGCGGGGAGCTCCTACAATGAGCAGTTCTTC; CDR3aa: CASRRAGSSYNEQFF
v_gene: TRBV5-4; j_gene: TRBJ2-4; d_gene: TRBD1; abundance: NA; CDR3nt: TGTGCCAGCAGCGTAAGTCCCGGGACAGGTATCGCCTTAGCCAAAAACATTCAGTACTTC; CDR3aa: CASSVSPGTGIALAKNIQYF
v_gene: TRBV6-5; j_gene: TRBJ2-3; d_gene: NA; abundance: NA; CDR3nt: TGTGCCAGCAGCATCGGGGGAACAGATACGCAGTATTTT; CDR3aa: CASSIGGTDTQYF
v_gene: TRBV19; j_gene: TRBJ2-1; d_gene: TRBD2; abundance: NA; CDR3nt: TGTGCCAGTAGCGCTCTAGCGGCGGTCTCCTACAATGAGCAGTTCTTC; CDR3aa: CASSALAAVSYNEQFF
v_gene: TRBV5-8; j_gene: TRBJ2-1; d_gene: NA; abundance: few; CDR3nt: TGTGCCAGCAGCTTGGGTTCCCATGAGCAGTTCTTC; CDR3aa: CASSLGSHEQFF
v_gene: TRBV28; j_gene: TRBJ1-6; d_gene: NA; abundance: NA; CDR3nt: TGTGCCAGCAGCAGACTTCCTCGGTCACCCCTCCACTTT; CDR3aa: CASSRLPRSPLHF
v_gene: TRBV9; j_gene: TRBJ2-1; d_gene: NA; abundance: NA; CDR3nt: TGTGCCAGCAGCGTGGCCCTCCCGGGTGAGCAGTTCTTC; CDR3aa: CASSVALPGEQFF
v_gene: TRBV19; j_gene: TRBJ2-1; d_gene: TRBD2; abundance: NA; CDR3nt: TGTGCATGTGCCAGGGAGGGGTACAATGAGCAGTTCTTC; CDR3aa: CACAREGYNEQFF
v_gene: TRBV27; j_gene: TRBJ1-6; d_gene: NA; abundance: few; CDR3nt: TGTGCCAGCGGACCGCTGGGTTCACCCCTCCACTTT; CDR3aa: CASGPLGSPLHF
v_gene: TRBV4-1; j_gene: TRBJ2-3; d_gene: NA; abundance: NA; CDR3nt: TGCGCCAGCAGCCAAGATCGGGGGACAGATACGCAGTATTTT; CDR3aa: CASSQDRGTDTQYF
v_gene: TRBV7-2; j_gene: TRBJ2-3; d_gene: NA; abundance: NA; CDR3nt: TGTGCCAGCAGCTTACAGCATGGCAGCTCCACAGATACGCAGTATTTT; CDR3aa: CASSLQHGSSTDTQYF
v_gene: TRBV6-5; j_gene: TRBJ2-7; d_gene: NA; abundance: NA; CDR3nt: TGTGCCAGCAGTCCCCCCATTTCCGAGCAGTACTTC; CDR3aa: CASSPPISEQYF
v_gene: TRBV28; j_gene: TRBJ1-5; d_gene: NA; abundance: NA; CDR3nt: TGTGCCAGCACCTCGGACTCCCAGGACAATCAGCCCCAGCATTTT; CDR3aa: CASTSDSQDNQPQHF
v_gene: TRBV28; j_gene: TRBJ2-3; d_gene: NA; abundance: NA; CDR3nt: TGTGCCAGCAGTTCGAGCGGGTCTAGCACAGATACGCAGTATTTT; CDR3aa: CASSSSGSSTDTQYF
v_gene: TRBV18; j_gene: TRBJ1-1; d_gene: NA; abundance: NA; CDR3nt: TGTGCCAGCTCACCAACCCGGGGTGTCACTGAAGCTTTCTTT; CDR3aa: CASSPTRGVTEAFF
v_gene: TRBV7-9; j_gene: TRBJ2-7; d_gene: TRBD1; abundance: NA; CDR3nt: TGTGCCAGCATCAATACCAGGGGGATCTCCTACGAGCAGTACTTC; CDR3aa: CASINTRGISYEQYF
v_gene: TRBV4-3; j_gene: TRBJ1-5; d_gene: NA; abundance: NA; CDR3nt: TGCGCCAGCAGCCAAGATTTAGCCAATCAGCCCCAGCATTTT; CDR3aa: CASSQDLANQPQHF
v_gene: TRBV7-2; j_gene: TRBJ2-5; d_gene: TRBD2; abundance: NA; CDR3nt: TGTGCCAGCAGCCAATATAGCGGGGAAGAGACCCAGTACTTC; CDR3aa: CASSQYSGEETQYF
v_gene: TRBV27; j_gene: TRBJ2-5; d_gene: TRBD1; abundance: NA; CDR3nt: TGTGCCAGCGGCAGGGGGCGGGAGACCCAGTACTTC; CDR3aa: CASGRGRETQYF
v_gene: TRBV7-2; j_gene: TRBJ2-1; d_gene: NA; abundance: NA; CDR3nt: TGTGCCAGCAGCTTACAACCTGGGATGAACAATGAGCAGTTCTTC; CDR3aa: CASSLQPGMNNEQFF
v_gene: TRBV6-5; j_gene: TRBJ1-1; d_gene: NA; abundance: once; CDR3nt: TGTGCCACCAAGATGGTCGCTGAAGCTTTCTTT; CDR3aa: CATKMVAEAFF
v_gene: TRBV9; j_gene: TRBJ1-1; d_gene: NA; abundance: NA; CDR3nt: TGTGCCAGCAGCCCCCCGGGACTTGACACTGAAGCTTTCTTT; CDR3aa: CASSPPGLDTEAFF
v_gene: TRBV5-4; j_gene: TRBJ1-1; d_gene: NA; abundance: NA; CDR3nt: TGTGCCAGCAGCTTGCTGAACACTGAAGCTTTCTTT; CDR3aa: CASSLLNTEAFF
v_gene: TRBV19; j_gene: TRBJ2-6; d_gene: NA; abundance: NA; CDR3nt: TGTGCCAGTAGTATAACAATTTCTGGGGCCAACGTCCTGACTTTC; CDR3aa: CASSITISGANVLTF
v_gene: TRBV19; j_gene: TRBJ1-4; d_gene: NA; abundance: NA; CDR3nt: TGTGCCAGTAGTACGAAAGGGTCAACTAATGAAAAACTGTTTTTT; CDR3aa: CASSTKGSTNEKLFF
v_gene: TRBV10-3; j_gene: TRBJ1-5; d_gene: NA; abundance: few; CDR3nt: TGTGCCATCAGTGAGGCGCGAGGTCCCCAGCATTTT; CDR3aa: CAISEARGPQHF
v_gene: TRBV21-1; j_gene: TRBJ1-4; d_gene: NA; abundance: NA; CDR3nt: TGTGCCAGCAGCAAACTTGCAGATAATGAAAAACTGTTTTTT; CDR3aa: CASSKLADNEKLFF